A selection of T cell receptor beta chains follows, all from one sample in a study of Ad26.COV2.S vaccination and SARS-CoV-2 variants. The assay was immunoSEQ multiplex PCR, and TCRdb's table has in-frame clones only and misses some. The repertoire consists of fewer than 100,000 clones, with 82% occurring once and the leading ten covering around a sixth. The material was peripheral blood, obtained after recovery from COVID-19. The receptors were gathered from a human donor who had recovered from COVID-19. Each CDR3 is given with its conserved first and last residue. The D gene is left open where the match is weak. For some rows the clone size is stated as once, few or many, or as a class when expanded; others skip it.

CASSLTGFTEAFF	TGTGCCAGCAGTCTTACAGGATTCACTGAAGCTTTCTTT	-	-	TRBV14	TRBJ1-1
CASSDPGTSVTGELFF	TGCGCCAGCAGTGATCCCGGGACTAGCGTCACCGGGGAGCTGTTTTTT	TRBD2	-	TRBV10-1	TRBJ2-2
CAISQTIAVQGNTEAFF	TGTGCCATCAGTCAGACTATTGCGGTACAGGGGAACACTGAAGCTTTCTTT	-	-	TRBV10-3	TRBJ1-1
CASSDDRDRRFF	TGTGCCAGCAGTGACGACCGGGACAGACGATTCTTC	TRBD1	-	TRBV6-1	TRBJ2-1
CASSSRDLNANEQFF	TGTGCCAGCAGTTCCCGGGACTTAAACGCCAATGAGCAGTTCTTC	-	-	TRBV6-5	TRBJ2-1
CAIASGIYYEQYF	TGTGCCATCGCCAGCGGGATCTACTACGAGCAGTACTTC	TRBD2	-	TRBV10-3	TRBJ2-7
CASSQTTRTSGATSTDTQYF	TGTGCCAGCAGCCAGACTACTAGGACTAGCGGGGCTACTAGCACAGATACGCAGTATTTT	TRBD2	-	TRBV4-2	TRBJ2-3
CASRGLGDSYEQYF	TGTGCCAGCAGGGGCCTAGGGGACTCCTACGAGCAGTACTTC	-	-	TRBV27	TRBJ2-7
CASRTSGRRQFF	TGTGCCAGCCGGACTAGCGGGAGAAGGCAGTTCTTC	TRBD2	few	TRBV27	TRBJ2-1
CASSYFAGDLTDTQYF	TGTGCCAGCAGTTACTTCGCGGGTGATCTCACAGATACGCAGTATTTT	-	-	TRBV6-5	TRBJ2-3